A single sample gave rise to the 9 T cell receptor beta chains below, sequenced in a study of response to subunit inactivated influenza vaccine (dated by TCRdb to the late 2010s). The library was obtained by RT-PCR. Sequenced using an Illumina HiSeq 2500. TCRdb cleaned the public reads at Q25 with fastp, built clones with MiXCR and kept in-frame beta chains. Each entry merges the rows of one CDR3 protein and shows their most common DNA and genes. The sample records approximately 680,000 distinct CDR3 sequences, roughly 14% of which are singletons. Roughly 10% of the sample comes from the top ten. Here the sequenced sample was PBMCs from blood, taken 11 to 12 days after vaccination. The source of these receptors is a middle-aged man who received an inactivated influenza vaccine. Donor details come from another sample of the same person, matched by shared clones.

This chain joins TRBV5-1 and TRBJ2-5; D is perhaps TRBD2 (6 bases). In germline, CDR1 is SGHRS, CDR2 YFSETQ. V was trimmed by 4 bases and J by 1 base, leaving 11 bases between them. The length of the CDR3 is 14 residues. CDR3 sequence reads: CASSGGGVQETQYF. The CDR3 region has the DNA TGCGCCAGCAGCGGGGGAGGCGTCCAAGAGACCCAGTACTTC.

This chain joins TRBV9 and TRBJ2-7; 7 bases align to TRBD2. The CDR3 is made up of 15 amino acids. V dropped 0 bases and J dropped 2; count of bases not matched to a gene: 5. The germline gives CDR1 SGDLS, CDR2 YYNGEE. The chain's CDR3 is CASSVGPSGTYEQYF. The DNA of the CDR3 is TGTGCCAGCAGCGTAGGCCCGAGCGGGACCTACGAGCAGTACTTC.

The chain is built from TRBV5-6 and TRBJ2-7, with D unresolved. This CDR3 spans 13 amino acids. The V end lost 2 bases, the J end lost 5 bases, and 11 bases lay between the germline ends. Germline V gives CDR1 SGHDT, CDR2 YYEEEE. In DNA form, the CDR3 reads TGTGCCAGCAGCTTTTTAGCCCGGAACGAGCAGTACTTC. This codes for CASSFLARNEQYF.

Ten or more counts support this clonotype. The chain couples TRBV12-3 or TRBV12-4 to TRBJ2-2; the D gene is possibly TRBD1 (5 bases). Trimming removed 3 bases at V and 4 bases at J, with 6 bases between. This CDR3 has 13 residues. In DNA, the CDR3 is TGTGCCAGCAGTTTTCAGGGCACCGGGGAGCTGTTTTTT. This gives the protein CASSFQGTGELFF.

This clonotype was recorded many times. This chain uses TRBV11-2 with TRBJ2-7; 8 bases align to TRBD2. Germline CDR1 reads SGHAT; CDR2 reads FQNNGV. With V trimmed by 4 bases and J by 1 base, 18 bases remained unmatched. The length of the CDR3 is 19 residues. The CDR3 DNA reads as TGTGCCAGCAGCTCAGGGGCAGGGCTACGGGGCGGGGGGTCCTACGAGCAGTACTTC. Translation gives CASSSGAGLRGGGSYEQYF.

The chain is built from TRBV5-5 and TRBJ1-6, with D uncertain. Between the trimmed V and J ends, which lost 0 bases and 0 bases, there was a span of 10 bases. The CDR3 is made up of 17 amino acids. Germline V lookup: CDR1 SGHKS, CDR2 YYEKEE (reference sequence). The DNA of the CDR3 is TGTGCCAGCAGCTTGGGCCAGGCTAGCTCCTATAATTCACCCCTCCACTTT. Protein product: CASSLGQASSYNSPLHF.

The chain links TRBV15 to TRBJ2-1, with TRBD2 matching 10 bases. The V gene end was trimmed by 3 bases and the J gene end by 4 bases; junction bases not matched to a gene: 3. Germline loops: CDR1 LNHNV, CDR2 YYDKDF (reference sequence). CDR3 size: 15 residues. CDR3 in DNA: TGTGCCACCAGCAGTAGCGGGGGGCCGTACAATGAGCAGTTCTTC. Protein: CATSSSGGPYNEQFF.

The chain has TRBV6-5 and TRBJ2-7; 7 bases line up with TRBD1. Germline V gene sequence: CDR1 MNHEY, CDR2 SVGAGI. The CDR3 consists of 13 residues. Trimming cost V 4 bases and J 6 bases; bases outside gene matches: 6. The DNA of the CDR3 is TGTGCCAGCAGTTTCCCAGGGGGACGCGAGCAGTACTTC. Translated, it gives CASSFPGGREQYF.

The CDR3 protein is CASSPDRDVIAKNIQYF. DNA of the CDR3: TGTGCCAGCAGCCCTGACCGGGACGTCATAGCCAAAAACATTCAGTACTTC. The chain has TRBV7-8 and TRBJ2-4; D possibly uses TRBD1 or TRBD2 (5 bases each). The CDR3 spans 17 residues. V lost 5 bases to trimming and J lost 0 bases, with 17 bases between them. Germline V CDR1 and CDR2: SGHVS, FQNEAQ.